This TCR beta chain was observed in a study of neoadjuvant anti-PD-1 for oral cavity cancer. Trimming stripped 0 bases from V and 2 bases from J, with 5 bases between. The CDR3 runs to 15 residues. Looked up from germline, CDR1 is LGHNA and CDR2 is YNFKEQ. Profiling relied on immunoSEQ multiplex PCR, and the TCRdb table lists in-frame clones only, not all of them. The table lists about 7,500 clones, roughly 70% of them singletons, with 3% to 3.5% in the top ten. Source: PBMCs, taken before nivolumab (anti-PD-1) treatment. V and J are TRBV4-2 and TRBJ2-6; D may be TRBD1 or TRBD2 (5 bases each). The origin of this receptor is a person aged 40 to 85 with oral cavity squamous cell carcinoma. CDR3: CASSQEGAGANVLTF. CDR3 DNA sequence: TGTGCCAGCAGCCAAGAGGGGGCTGGGGCCAACGTCCTGACTTTC.